The text below deals with one T cell receptor beta chain. Data came from immunoSEQ multiplex PCR; TCRdb stores just in-frame clones and leaves some out. The profile shows about 150,000 clones, 88% of them singletons. The data stem from a study of T cell responses to AZD1222 COVID-19 vaccine. The length of the CDR3 is 15 residues. The V gene lost 2 bases and the J gene lost 0 bases, with 10 bases spanning the gap. Looked up from germline, CDR1 is SEHNR and CDR2 is FQNEAQ (reference sequence). The V gene is TRBV7-9, the J gene TRBJ1-1; no clear D. The starting material was peripheral blood, obtained on day 0 of AZD1222 vaccination. The clonotype originates from an adult in good health. For the CDR3, the DNA is TGTGCCAGCAGCTTATCAAGGACCATGAACACTGAAGCTTTCTTT. Residues: CASSLSRTMNTEAFF.